A single sample is the source of the 30 T cell receptor beta chains below, sequenced in a study of T cells in Graves' hyperthyroidism and ophthalmopathy. Regions amplified from RNA transcripts were the TCR beta CDR3 regions. With the HTBI primer set, the TCR CDR3 went through a first round of RT-PCR. TCRdb re-derived calls from the multiplex PCR reads in MiXCR, one entry per CDR3 protein. The sample contains approximately 400,000 distinct CDR3 sequences, around a sixth of which appear only once. Specimen: blood. These receptors came from a young man with Graves' ophthalmopathy.

This clonotype occurred a few times. V gene TRBV28 combines with J gene TRBJ1-3; D is unclear. This CDR3 region has 17 residues. V was shortened by 5 bases and J by 0 bases, with 17 bases between the two germline ends. Per germline, CDR1 MDHEN and CDR2 SYDVKM. The CDR3 reads CASSNLETVSSGNTIYF. The CDR3, as DNA: TGTGCCAGCAGTAATCTGGAGACGGTGAGCTCTGGAAACACCATATATTTT.

The rearrangement uses TRBV5-5 and TRBJ1-6, with 10 bases aligning to TRBD1. J lost 10 bases, V lost 4 bases, and 8 bases had no gene match. Looked up from germline, CDR1 is SGHKS and CDR2 is YYEKEE (reference sequence). This CDR3 is 15 amino acids long. The CDR3 DNA reads as TGTGCCAGCAGCCCGGACAGGGGGTTGAACTCACCCCTCCACTTT. Translating it yields CASSPDRGLNSPLHF.

The genes are TRBV19 and TRBJ1-6, with D hard to call. Germline V gives CDR1 LNHDA, CDR2 SQIVND (reference sequence). CDR3 length: 12 residues. Trimming cost V 3 bases and J 7 bases, with 4 bases left between them. This CDR3 reads CASSILNSPLHF. The CDR3 DNA is TGTGCCAGTAGTATTTTAAATTCACCCCTCCACTTT.

The genes are TRBV29-1 and TRBJ1-5; D may be TRBD1 (6 bases). Germline lookup yields CDR1 SQVTM and CDR2 ANQGSEA. The CDR3 runs to 13 residues. V gave up 4 bases and J gave up 6 bases, with 13 bases separating them. This CDR3 reads CSVGGGAFQPQHF. Written as DNA, the CDR3 is TGCAGCGTTGGGGGGGGGGCCTTTCAGCCCCAGCATTTT.

A few counts support this clonotype. The rearrangement joins TRBV10-1 to TRBJ1-4; D possibly corresponds to TRBD1 (6 bases). Trimming pared 8 bases from V and 5 bases from J, leaving 21 bases between. Per germline, CDR1 WNHNN and CDR2 SYGVQD (reference sequence). The CDR3 has 16 residues. The CDR3, as DNA: TGCGCCAGCCTATCGGGACACCGGATTGGGAATGAAAAACTGTTTTTT. Protein sequence: CASLSGHRIGNEKLFF.

This clonotype was seen repeatedly, ten times or more. The chain employs TRBV7-8 and TRBJ1-5, with 7 bases that match TRBD1. The CDR3 extends over 16 amino acids. Germline lookup yields CDR1 SGHVS and CDR2 FQNEAQ. V lost 5 bases, J lost 5 bases, and 12 bases stayed unmatched. CDR3 loop: CASSPDSYTGDQPQHF. DNA of the CDR3: TGTGCCAGCAGCCCAGACAGTTACACAGGGGATCAGCCCCAGCATTTT. Full variable domain (remainder filled in from reference TRBV7-8 and TRBJ1-5): GAGVSQSPRYKVAKRGQDVALRCDPISGHVSLFWYQQALGQGPEFLTYFQNEAQLDKSGLPSDRFFAERPEGSVSTLKIQRTQQEDSAVYLCASSPDSYTGDQPQHFGDGTRLSIL.

This clonotype has ten or more counts. The rearrangement uses TRBV7-2 and TRBJ2-1; 9 nucleotides agree with TRBD1. The trim removed 4 bases at V and 7 bases at J, leaving 5 bases unmatched. The germline V gene has CDR1 SGHTA and CDR2 FQGNSA. The CDR3 extends over 14 amino acids. CDR3 sequence (DNA): TGTGCCAGCAGCTGGGGGACAGGGAGGAATGAGCAGTTCTTC. Translating it yields CASSWGTGRNEQFF.

This clonotype was observed a single time. Since the CDR3 does not end with the conserved phenylalanine or tryptophan, this likely comes from a read error. The chain combines TRBV5-4 with TRBJ2-3, with 7 bases that match TRBD1. Per the germline V gene, CDR1 is SGHNT and CDR2 is YYREEE (reference sequence). The CDR3 sequence is 15 residues long. V was pared by 0 bases and J by 3 bases, with 4 bases of the junction left unmatched. The CDR3 sequence: CASSLVGGGTDTQYS. DNA for the CDR3: TGTGCCAGCAGCTTGGTAGGGGGCGGGACAGATACGCAGTATTCT.

The chain combines TRBV7-6 with TRBJ1-4, with TRBD1 as a possible D gene (6 bases). The ends were cut back, 5 bases at V and 6 bases at J, with 13 bases in the middle. Germline values: CDR1 SGHVS, CDR2 FNYEAQ. The CDR3 totals 14 residues. DNA for the CDR3: TGTGCCAGCAGCCCGGGGGCGAAGGATGAAAAACTGTTTTTT. Encoded protein: CASSPGAKDEKLFF.

Comment on this clonotype: One base away lies a much larger clone, so this may be a sequencing read error. The CDR3 does not close with the conserved phenylalanine or tryptophan, likely indicating a read error. The rearrangement links TRBV5-1 to TRBJ2-7; 7 bases are shared with TRBD2. J was trimmed by 0 bases and V by 4 bases; bases with no gene match: 7. This CDR3 spans 15 amino acids. Germline V lookup: CDR1 SGHRS, CDR2 YFSETQ. Here the CDR3 DNA reads TGCGCCAGCAGCGCCGCCGGGACTAACTCCTACGAGCAGTACCTC. Translated: CASSAAGTNSYEQYL.

This clonotype was seen at least ten times. This rearrangement joins TRBV28 to TRBJ1-1; no firm D call. Per germline, CDR1 MDHEN and CDR2 SYDVKM. This CDR3 region has 12 residues. Trimming stripped 3 bases from V and 8 bases from J, with 10 bases between. CDR3 loop: CASSFEGLEAFF. The DNA for the CDR3 is TGTGCCAGCAGTTTTGAAGGGTTAGAAGCTTTCTTT.

About this clonotype itself: A much larger clonotype is one base distant, so this may be a read error. The chain carries TRBV5-6 and TRBJ1-1; D not certain. Trimming removed 3 bases at V and 11 bases at J, with 17 bases between. Germline CDR1 and CDR2: SGHDT and YYEEEE. This CDR3 is built from 13 residues. The CDR3 nucleotides read TGTGCCAGCAGCTCGGCTGGCCCTGATAGGGCTTTCTTT. Its protein product is CASSSAGPDRAFF.

This clonotype was observed many times. V and J are TRBV10-3 and TRBJ1-6; 7 positions agree with TRBD1. This CDR3 has 18 residues. J gave up 9 bases and V 2 bases, and 16 bases lay outside the gene matches. Germline V gene lookup returns CDR1 ENHRY and CDR2 SYGVKD. The CDR3 loop is CAISERGGQMLVASPLHF. In nucleotides, the CDR3 is TGTGCCATCAGTGAGCGGGGGGGACAGATGTTGGTGGCTTCACCCCTCCACTTT.

This clonotype has at least ten counts. The gene calls are TRBV5-1 and TRBJ2-7; maybe TRBD1 (6 bases). V was pared by 0 bases and J by 4 bases, with 11 bases between. The CDR3 covers 14 residues. CDR1 is SGHRS, CDR2 YFSETQ, per germline. Written as DNA, the CDR3 is TGCGCCAGCAGCTTGGCAGGGGCGTTATACGAGCAGTACTTC. It encodes CASSLAGALYEQYF.

There are a few counts of this clonotype. V is TRBV7-9 and J is TRBJ1-5; weak D call: TRBD1 (6 bases). V lost 2 bases and J 0 bases, leaving 8 bases between the germline ends. This CDR3 is 15 amino acids long. The V gene's germline CDR1 is SEHNR and CDR2 FQNEAQ (reference sequence). The CDR3 loop is CASSLSGDSNQPQHF. The CDR3 nucleotides are TGTGCCAGCAGCTTATCAGGGGATAGCAATCAGCCCCAGCATTTT.

The gene calls are TRBV6-1 and TRBJ1-5; D perhaps matches TRBD1 (5 bases). V lost 5 bases and J lost 8, with 16 bases in between. The CDR3 covers 14 residues. Per germline, CDR1 MNHNS and CDR2 SASEGT. For the CDR3, the DNA is TGTGCCAGCAGTAAGGGGCCCGCGCAGGAGCCCCAGCATTTT. As protein: CASSKGPAQEPQHF.

This clonotype occurred a few times. This sequence joins TRBV4-1 and TRBJ2-7; TRBD1 matches 9 bases. Germline CDR1 MGHRA, CDR2 YSYEKL. The ends lost 1 base at V and 3 bases at J; junction bases unmatched: 4. The CDR3 has 15 amino acids. CDR3 residues: CASSQGSTGGYEQYF. The CDR3 DNA follows: TGCGCCAGCAGCCAAGGGTCGACAGGGGGCTACGAGCAGTACTTC.

In nucleotides, the CDR3 is TGTGCCAGCAGCGACGGGAGGGTGGAGACCCAGTACTTC. It is translated as CASSDGRVETQYF. The chain recombines TRBV7-2 with TRBJ2-5; 8 bases line up with TRBD2. CDR3 length: 13 residues. CDR1 and CDR2 (germline): SGHTA, FQGNSA. V lost 5 bases to trimming and J lost 5 bases; unmatched junction nucleotides: 4.

This clonotype was found many times. The rearrangement uses TRBV24-1 and TRBJ1-2; no clear D gene. Per the germline V gene, CDR1 is KGHDR and CDR2 is SFDVKD. The CDR3 runs to 12 residues. With 5 bases removed from V and 6 bases from J, the gap between germline ends came to 9 bases. CDR3 DNA: TGTGCCACCAGTGGGACTATCAATGGCTACACCTTC. Its translation: CATSGTINGYTF.

This clonotype was counted ten times or more. This chain uses TRBV7-2 with TRBJ1-1, with a possible D match to TRBD1 (6 bases). Germline loops: CDR1 SGHTA, CDR2 FQGNSA. This CDR3 region has 15 residues. V shed 3 bases and J shed 4 bases, with 15 bases lying between them. The CDR3 loop reads CASSLGAFSFTEAFF. The CDR3, as DNA: TGTGCCAGCAGCTTGGGGGCCTTCTCGTTCACTGAAGCTTTCTTT.

The chain is built from TRBV24-1 and TRBJ2-2; D may be TRBD1 (5 bases). V was cut by 1 base and J by 4 bases, with 12 bases left in between. Germline CDR1 reads KGHDR; CDR2 reads SFDVKD. CDR3 length: 16 amino acids. CDR3 protein: CATSDFRDVVTGELFF. Written as DNA, the CDR3 is TGTGCCACCAGTGATTTCAGGGATGTGGTCACCGGGGAGCTGTTTTTT.

This clonotype showed up many times. J is TRBJ1-2 and V is TRBV14; D gene uncertain. The CDR3 sequence is 15 residues long. Germline lookup yields CDR1 SGHDN and CDR2 FVKESK. Trimming removed 2 bases at V and 4 bases at J, with 14 bases between. CDR3 sequence: CASSQTMASRYGYTF. CDR3 bases: TGTGCCAGCAGCCAAACTATGGCCAGCCGCTATGGCTACACCTTC.

This clonotype was seen at least ten times. The chain is built from TRBV18 and TRBJ2-3; 9 nucleotides agree with TRBD2. From germline, CDR1 is KGHSH and CDR2 LQKENI. The CDR3 is 15 residues long. The ends lost 2 bases at V and 4 bases at J; junction bases unmatched: 4. CDR3 sequence (DNA): TGTGCCAGCTCACCAGGGACTAGCTTGCCAGATACGCAGTATTTT. This translates into CASSPGTSLPDTQYF. The whole variable domain, filled in from reference TRBV18 and TRBJ2-3, reads NAGVMQNPRHLVRRRGQEARLRCSPMKGHSHVYWYRQLPEEGLKFMVYLQKENIIDESGMPKERFSAEFPKEGPSILRIQQVVRGDSAAYFCASSPGTSLPDTQYFGPGTRLTVL.

This clonotype was counted ten times or more. The chain uses TRBV5-1 and TRBJ1-1; the D is unclear. Germline-derived CDR1 and CDR2 are SGHRS and YFSETQ. Trimming stripped 6 bases from V and 2 bases from J, with 11 bases between. This CDR3 region has 13 residues. The CDR3 here is CASKGRLNTEAFF. The CDR3 DNA reads as TGCGCCAGCAAGGGCAGGCTTAACACTGAAGCTTTCTTT.

This clonotype was seen many times. The chain has TRBV9 and TRBJ1-1, with D possibly matching TRBD1 (6 bases). In germline, CDR1 is SGDLS, CDR2 YYNGEE. This CDR3 comprises 15 residues. Deletions cut 0 bases from V and 3 bases from J, with 12 bases between. The CDR3 nucleotides are TGTGCCAGCAGCGTAGAGGGTCAGGGGTACACTGAAGCTTTCTTT. This sequence encodes CASSVEGQGYTEAFF.

This clonotype occurred many times. The CDR3 DNA reads TGTGCCAGTAGCGATTCCGGGTCCCTAAAGAATCAGCCCCAGCATTTT. It encodes CASSDSGSLKNQPQHF. The chain uses TRBV19 and TRBJ1-5; D gene ambiguous. Germline V gene sequence: CDR1 LNHDA, CDR2 SQIVND (reference sequence). V lost 6 bases and J 4 bases, leaving 19 bases between the germline ends. The CDR3 extends over 16 amino acids.

This clonotype was detected ten times or more. The CDR3 nucleotides are TGTGCCAGCAGCTCACCGGGACAGAAGCAAGCTTCTGGGGCCAACGTCCTGACTTTC. Its translation: CASSSPGQKQASGANVLTF. The chain uses TRBV7-9 and TRBJ2-6; 7 bases line up with TRBD1. This CDR3 region has 19 residues. J was trimmed by 1 base and V by 4 bases; bases with no gene match: 13. Germline assignment: CDR1 SEHNR and CDR2 FQNEAQ (reference sequence).

This clonotype was detected many times. This chain joins TRBV7-9 and TRBJ2-1, with D uncertain. The CDR3 spans 15 residues. Germline V gives CDR1 SEHNR, CDR2 FQNEAQ (reference sequence). Trimming shortened V by 4 bases and J by 0 bases, and 10 bases separated the two germline ends. The CDR3 nucleotides read TGTGCCAGCAGCTACGACACGAGCTCCTACAATGAGCAGTTCTTC. It codes for CASSYDTSSYNEQFF.

This clonotype appeared many times. The V call is TRBV28, the J call TRBJ2-7; 11 nucleotides line up with TRBD2. The CDR3 loop spans 17 amino acids. CDR1 is MDHEN, CDR2 SYDVKM, per germline. V lost 2 bases, J lost 3 bases, and 9 bases stayed unmatched. CDR3 in DNA: TGTGCCAGCAGTTTACCACTAGCGGGGGCCCAACTCTACGAGCAGTACTTC. Translation: CASSLPLAGAQLYEQYF.

In this sample, this clonotype turned up a few times. The gene calls are TRBV6-1 and TRBJ1-4; D perhaps matches TRBD1 (6 bases). V was clipped by 6 bases and J by 3 bases, with 11 bases between them. The CDR3 length is 14 residues. Per the germline V gene, CDR1 is MNHNS and CDR2 is SASEGT. The chain's CDR3 is CASRLTGSNEKLFF. CDR3 coding DNA: TGTGCCAGCAGGCTGACAGGATCTAATGAAAAACTGTTTTTT.